This paragraph covers one TCR beta chain sequence. TCRdb used MiXCR to reprocess the RT-PCR reads, holding one entry per CDR3 protein. This table has almost 700,000 distinct CDR3 sequences, 14% appearing once. V shed 0 bases and J shed 2 bases, with 13 bases lying between them. Germline V CDR1 and CDR2: DFQATT, SNEGSKA (reference sequence). The CDR3 consists of 15 residues. The receptor comes from a female donor in good health, serving as a healthy control. The rearrangement links TRBV20-1 to TRBJ2-5; possible D gene TRBD2, 6 bases. The sequenced sample was memory CD4+ T cells from blood. CDR3 coding DNA: TGCAGTGCTAGAGATCCGGAGGGATTACAAGAGACCCAGTACTTC. This encodes CSARDPEGLQETQYF.